These 12 T cell receptor beta chains came from one sample sequenced in a study of vaccination and CD4 T cells after COVID-19. These TCRs' antigens remain unknown. Cultured CD4+ T-cell DNA underwent Oncomine TCR Beta short-read sequencing. TCRdb re-derived calls from the PCR reads in MiXCR, one entry per CDR3 protein. This sample yields roughly 14,000 distinct CDR3 sequences, of which about 35% are seen a single time; under 40% belongs to the top ten. As for treatment: approximately nine-day PBMC culture with coronavirus spike peptide pools or control peptides (ViraFEST assay). The specimen was cultured CD4+ T cells from blood. All receptors come from a human donor with COVID-19.

J is TRBJ1-5 and V is TRBV6-1; 8 nucleotides align to TRBD1. The junction had 7 bases not matched to a gene; V was cut back by 8 bases and J by 4 bases. Germline V gene sequence: CDR1 MNHNS, CDR2 SASEGT. This CDR3 is 14 amino acids long. CDR3 protein: CASGTGGGNQPQHF. DNA for the CDR3: TGTGCCAGCGGAACAGGGGGAGGGAATCAGCCCCAGCATTTT.

The rearrangement joins TRBV6-1 to TRBJ1-6, with D maybe TRBD1 (6 bases). Trimming removed 6 bases at V and 4 bases at J, with 10 bases between. CDR1 and CDR2 (germline): MNHNS, SASEGT. This CDR3 has 14 amino acids. As DNA, the CDR3 is TGTGCCAGCAGGAAGGGGGGTTATAATTCACCCCTCCACTTT. Encoded protein: CASRKGGYNSPLHF.

This clonotype occurred a few times. The rearrangement joins TRBV30 to TRBJ2-7; the D gene is possibly TRBD1 (5 bases). V lost 5 bases and J 2 bases, leaving 19 bases between the germline ends. Germline CDR1 is GTSNPN and CDR2 is SVGIG (reference sequence). The length of the CDR3 is 15 residues. CDR3 residues: CAWGVERGAAYEQYF. The CDR3 nucleotides read TGTGCCTGGGGCGTCGAAAGGGGCGCCGCCTACGAGCAGTACTTC.

The rearrangement links TRBV28 to TRBJ1-2; 12 nucleotides align to TRBD1. CDR3 length equals 15 residues. Germline V lookup: CDR1 MDHEN, CDR2 SYDVKM. The V and J ends lost 5 bases and 7 bases, in that order; junction bases with no gene match: 8. CDR3 loop: CASSPPGQGAGGYTF. CDR3 nucleotide sequence: TGTGCCAGCAGTCCCCCGGGACAGGGGGCCGGTGGCTACACCTTC.

This clonotype appeared a few times. The genes are TRBV5-1 and TRBJ2-7; D gene ambiguous. V was trimmed by 5 bases and J by 5 bases, leaving 14 bases between them. The CDR3 length is 13 residues. CDR1 SGHRS and CDR2 YFSETQ come from the germline V gene. The CDR3, as DNA: TGCGCCAGCAGTTCAACAGAGGCGGACGAGCAGTACTTC. This codes for CASSSTEADEQYF.

The chain joins TRBV12-3 or TRBV12-4 to TRBJ1-1; weak D call: TRBD1 (5 bases). This CDR3 has 13 amino acids. Trimming left V 5 bases short and J 11 bases short, with 18 bases between. The CDR3 bases are TGTGCCAGCAGTACCGATGAGGGGCAAGGTGCTTTCTTT. The encoded protein is CASSTDEGQGAFF.

J is TRBJ2-2 and V is TRBV21-1; no DNA check was done on the table's D call, TRBD2. TRBV21-1 is described as a pseudogene. The CDR3 is made up of 17 amino acids. DNA for the CDR3: TGTGCCAGCACCCCATCCCCAGGGGCCCTTAGCACCGGGGAGCTGTTTTTT. Protein product: CASTPSPGALSTGELFF.

The V and J genes are TRBV6-5 and TRBJ2-5, with 7 bases identical to TRBD1. V trimming: 2 bases; J trimming: 1 base; junction bases outside the gene matches: 1. The CDR3 is 14 residues long. The germline V gene encodes CDR1 MNHEY and CDR2 SVGAGI. The CDR3 loop reads CASSYGTAQETQYF. The DNA for the CDR3 is TGTGCCAGCAGTTACGGGACAGCCCAAGAGACCCAGTACTTC.

V usage is TRBV12-3 or TRBV12-4 and J usage is TRBJ2-3; D remains unclear. The length of the CDR3 is 17 residues. The V and J ends lost 1 base and 2 bases respectively, with 16 bases between them. CDR3 loop: CASSLGPKDRPTDTQYF. CDR3 DNA sequence: TGTGCCAGCAGTTTAGGCCCCAAGGATCGTCCCACAGATACGCAGTATTTT.

The J gene is TRBJ1-3, the V gene TRBV6-1; D unclear. Trimming pared 6 bases from V and 4 bases from J, leaving 4 bases between. Germline CDR1 MNHNS, CDR2 SASEGT. The CDR3 spans 11 residues. The CDR3 here is CASSNGNTIYF. The CDR3 coding sequence is TGTGCCAGCAGCAACGGAAACACCATATATTTT.

The chain has TRBV11-2 and TRBJ1-1; 7 bases line up with TRBD1. The J segment lost 11 bases and the V segment lost 1 base, leaving 4 bases of the junction unmatched. Germline assignment: CDR1 SGHAT and CDR2 FQNNGV. This CDR3 spans 12 amino acids. Here the CDR3 DNA reads TGTGCCAGCAGCTTAGTGTACAGGGGCGCTTTCTTT. The encoded protein is CASSLVYRGAFF.

The CDR3 loop reads CASSEASRSYGYTF. Written as DNA, the CDR3 is TGTGCCAGCAGTGAAGCGTCGCGAAGCTATGGCTACACCTTC. This chain joins TRBV2 and TRBJ1-2; D is ambiguous. The CDR3 loop spans 14 amino acids. Germline V gives CDR1 SNHLY, CDR2 FYNNEI. The V gene lost 0 bases and the J gene lost 4 bases, with 9 bases spanning the gap.